The 10 T cell receptor beta chains reported below all come from one sample, sequenced in a study of human T cells and chemical hapten exposure. Time point denoted: patch test 1, 2 weeks after DPC sensitization. Sample treatment: therapeutic diphenylcyclopropenone sensitization with weekly scalp DPC. TCRdb re-analysed the RACE reads in MiXCR, keeping a single row per CDR3 protein. This table has about 360,000 distinct CDR3 sequences, roughly 6.9% appearing once. The sequencing here drew on whole blood, taken in connection with sensitization to the hapten diphenylcyclopropenone (DPC). The receptors were gathered from a woman between 18 and 30 years old with alopecia areata. Some clones in this sample may be carry-over from other donors' samples.

The CDR3 loop reads CSATHGTEGETQYF. The CDR3 bases are TGCAGTGCCACGCATGGGACCGAAGGGGAGACCCAGTACTTC. The genes are TRBV20-1 and TRBJ2-5; D might be TRBD1 or TRBD2, each matching 5 bases. V lost 6 bases and J 5 bases, leaving 19 bases between the germline ends. The CDR3 runs 14 residues. The germline V gene encodes CDR1 DFQATT and CDR2 SNEGSKA (reference sequence).

The CDR3 DNA reads as TGTGCCAGCAGTTTATCTGGGACAGGGGTCGAGACCCAGTACTTC. This encodes CASSLSGTGVETQYF. This chain links TRBV28 with TRBJ2-5; 10 positions match TRBD1. The CDR3 is 15 amino acids. V trimming: 1 base; J trimming: 5 bases; junction bases outside the gene matches: 4. CDR1 MDHEN and CDR2 SYDVKM come from the germline V gene.

This clonotype was counted at least ten times. The chain recombines TRBV18 with TRBJ2-7, with TRBD1 matching over 10 bases. Germline V gene sequence: CDR1 KGHSH, CDR2 LQKENI. This CDR3 region has 15 residues. J gave up 5 bases and V 4 bases, and 8 bases lay outside the gene matches. CDR3 amino acids: CASSLGTTGGNEQYF. In nucleotides, the CDR3 is TGTGCCAGCTCACTGGGGACGACAGGGGGCAACGAGCAGTACTTC.

This clonotype turned up a few times. This rearrangement joins TRBV3-1 to TRBJ1-1; D gene uncertain. The CDR3 has 17 amino acids. V dropped 0 bases and J dropped 4 bases, with 18 bases sitting between them. CDR1 LGHDT and CDR2 YNNKEL come from the germline V gene (reference sequence). DNA of the CDR3: TGTGCCAGCAGCCAAGAATTGTGGGCTTCGGGGTCCACTGAAGCTTTCTTT. Amino acid sequence: CASSQELWASGSTEAFF.

This chain links TRBV28 with TRBJ2-7; no firm D call. Trimming shortened V by 4 bases and J by 6 bases, and 7 bases separated the two germline ends. Per germline, CDR1 MDHEN and CDR2 SYDVKM. There are 11 residues in the CDR3. CDR3 DNA: TGTGCCAGCAGTTCCGCCCCCGAGCAGTACTTC. Encoded protein: CASSSAPEQYF.

The V call is TRBV6-1, the J call TRBJ1-5; no clear D gene. Germline V lookup: CDR1 MNHNS, CDR2 SASEGT. V lost 3 bases, J lost 1 base, and 10 bases lay in between. The CDR3 is made up of 15 amino acids. The CDR3 bases are TGTGCCAGCAGTGAGCTCCGGTGGAGCAATCAGCCCCAGCATTTT. Its translation: CASSELRWSNQPQHF.

In nucleotides, the CDR3 is TGTGCCAGCAGAGCTCCGGGACAGGGGTATACTGAAGCTTTCTTT. This gives the protein CASRAPGQGYTEAFF. The chain uses TRBV6-2 or TRBV6-3 and TRBJ1-1; TRBD1 matches at 10 bases. Trimming took 6 bases from V and 5 from J; bases not matched to a gene: 9. The CDR3 consists of 15 residues. Germline V gene sequence: CDR1 MNHEY, CDR2 SVGEGT.

This chain joins TRBV28 and TRBJ2-3; 9 bases line up with TRBD1. The CDR3 has 17 residues. J was trimmed by 6 bases and V by 4 bases; bases with no gene match: 14. The V gene's germline CDR1 is MDHEN and CDR2 SYDVKM. The CDR3 is CASSSPGQGYYIDTQYF. In DNA, the CDR3 is TGTGCCAGCAGTTCTCCAGGACAGGGGTACTACATTGATACGCAGTATTTT. Variable domain in full (rest from reference TRBV28 and TRBJ2-3): DVKVTQSSRYLVKRTGEKVFLECVQDMDHENMFWYRQDPGLGLRLIYFSYDVKMKEKGDIPEGYSVSREKKERFSLILESASTNQTSMYLCASSSPGQGYYIDTQYFGPGTRLTVL.

The rearrangement joins TRBV12-3 or TRBV12-4 to TRBJ1-4; D remains unclear. The CDR3 is 16 amino acids. V was cut by 3 bases and J by 4 bases, with 15 bases left in between. The CDR3 loop is CASSFGPLGSNEKLFF. The CDR3 DNA reads TGTGCCAGCAGTTTCGGCCCCCTGGGGAGTAATGAAAAACTGTTTTTT.

This chain links TRBV7-2 with TRBJ1-6; D is possibly TRBD1 (6 bases). V lost 3 bases, J lost 7 bases, and 16 bases lay in between. Germline V gene data show CDR1 as SGHTA and CDR2 as FQGNSA. There are 16 residues in the CDR3. CDR3 coding DNA: TGTGCCAGCAGCTTTGGCTACAGGGTGGGGAATTCACCCCTCCACTTT. Protein sequence: CASSFGYRVGNSPLHF.